Listed below are T cell receptor beta chains from one sample, sequenced in a study of CD8 T cells in Susac syndrome. TCRdb used MiXCR to reprocess the immunoSEQ multiplex PCR reads, holding one entry per CDR3 protein. The data hold about 300,000 distinct CDR3 sequences, with approximately 89% observed a single time. The sample consisted of CD8+ T cells from PBMCs. These receptor sequences come from a human donor with multiple sclerosis. Both conserved end residues are part of each CDR3. A D gene is named only where the DNA matches it firmly. Only some rows state a clone size, as once, few, many or a class for expanded clones.

J gene	D gene	clone size	V gene	CDR3 DNA	CDR3 protein
TRBJ2-7	-	few	TRBV2	TGTGCCCTGGCTGGCGAGCAGTACTTC	CALAGEQYF
TRBJ2-3	-	-	TRBV4-3	TGCGCCAGCAGCCAAGATTGGGGGAAGGGGGATACGCAGTATTTT	CASSQDWGKGDTQYF
TRBJ2-7	TRBD2	few	TRBV27	TGTGCCAGCAGCTTGGGGACTAGCGGGAGCTACGAGCAGTACTTC	CASSLGTSGSYEQYF
TRBJ1-1	-	-	TRBV5-4	TGTGCCAGCAGCTACAGGACGACCGAGTCTAGCTTT	CASSYRTTESSF
TRBJ2-7	-	-	TRBV2	TGTGCCAGCATCGAGGGGGGCTACGAGCAGTACTTC	CASIEGGYEQYF
TRBJ1-2	-	-	TRBV30	TGTGCCTGGAGTGTTTCATTGGGAAGAGGCTACACCTTC	CAWSVSLGRGYTF
TRBJ1-2	-	-	TRBV5-4	TGTGCCAGCAGCCAAAGCGTCCAGGGGCTGGGCTACACCTTC	CASSQSVQGLGYTF
TRBJ1-3	TRBD1	-	TRBV5-1	TGCGCCAGCAGCTGGACAGGGGCCTCCGGAAACACCATATATTTT	CASSWTGASGNTIYF
TRBJ2-1	-	-	TRBV20-1	TGCAGTGCTAGAGTTCTGTCCACCACCAACCCCCATTACAATGAGCAGTTCTTC	CSARVLSTTNPHYNEQFF
TRBJ1-1	-	-	TRBV2	TGTGCCAGCTACAGCCAGGGACCCACTGAAGCTTTCTTT	CASYSQGPTEAFF
TRBJ2-5	-	-	TRBV13	TGTGCCAGCAGCTCCGGACAGATGCAAGAGACCCAGTACTTC	CASSSGQMQETQYF
TRBJ1-4	TRBD1	-	TRBV28	TGTGCCAGCAGTTTAACAGGGGTATGGAATGAAAAACTGTTTTTT	CASSLTGVWNEKLFF
TRBJ2-7	-	-	TRBV28	TGTGCCAGCAGTTTTCGGTTCTTTACCACCGAGCAGTACTTC	CASSFRFFTTEQYF
TRBJ2-4	-	-	TRBV10-3	TGTGCCATCAGTGAGCCAGCATCGGACGGGGCCAAAAACATTCAGTACTTC	CAISEPASDGAKNIQYF
TRBJ1-6	-	-	TRBV7-2	TGTGCCAGCAGTATAGCGGGTAGTGCCTATAATTCACCCCTCCACTTT	CASSIAGSAYNSPLHF
TRBJ2-1	TRBD2	-	TRBV19	TGTGCCAGTAGTATAGGACGCTTTGGGCTAGCGGGGCGTGAGCAGTTCTTC	CASSIGRFGLAGREQFF
TRBJ1-5	-	-	TRBV10-3	TGTGCCATCAGTGAGTCGTGGGGTAGCAATCAGCCCCAGCATTTT	CAISESWGSNQPQHF
TRBJ1-5	-	-	TRBV27	TGTGCCAGCAGCCCGAAGGGTAGCAATCAGCCCCAGCATTTT	CASSPKGSNQPQHF
TRBJ1-4	-	-	TRBV6-1	TGTGCCAGCAGCGCCAAATACAGGGCAACTAATGAAAAACTGTTTTTT	CASSAKYRATNEKLFF
TRBJ2-3	TRBD2	-	TRBV2	TGTGCCAGCAGTACTAGCGTGACTAGCACAGATACGCAGTATTTT	CASSTSVTSTDTQYF
TRBJ1-1	-	-	TRBV19	TGTGCCAGTATCCCCGGTACGAGGGGAATGAACACTGAAGCTTTCTTT	CASIPGTRGMNTEAFF
TRBJ2-1	TRBD1	-	TRBV2	TGTGCCAGCAGTGGGACACAGGGGATTAGGGTGAATGAGCAGTTCTTC	CASSGTQGIRVNEQFF
TRBJ2-1	TRBD2	-	TRBV7-2	TGTGCCAGCAGCTTTGAAGCGGGAGGGGGGTACAATGAGCAGTTCTTC	CASSFEAGGGYNEQFF
TRBJ1-5	-	-	TRBV2	TGTGCCAGCAGTGAAGTTAGTTATAGCAATCAGCCCCAGCATTTT	CASSEVSYSNQPQHF
TRBJ2-7	TRBD1	-	TRBV30	TGTGCCTGGAGTAACCGGGACAGCAACCCTCCTAGAGAGCAGTACTTC	CAWSNRDSNPPREQYF
TRBJ2-1	TRBD2	-	TRBV2	TGTGCCAGCAGTCAACTAGCGGGAGGGGGCGATGAGCAGTTCTTC	CASSQLAGGGDEQFF
TRBJ1-1	-	-	TRBV12-3/TRBV12-4	TGTGCCAGCAGTTTAAGTTCCAGCATCACTGAAGCTTTCTTT	CASSLSSSITEAFF
TRBJ2-7	-	-	TRBV29-1	TGCAGCGTTGGACCGGGGTCTCCCTACGAGCAGTACTTC	CSVGPGSPYEQYF
TRBJ1-1	TRBD1	-	TRBV27	TGTGCCAGCAGAGGACAGGGGCTTAACACTGAAGCTTTCTTT	CASRGQGLNTEAFF
TRBJ2-5	-	-	TRBV11-2	TGTGCCAGCAGCTTAGAGGGTTTCAGGGAGGACTTC	CASSLEGFREDF
TRBJ2-7	TRBD1	once	TRBV9	TGTGCCAGCAGCGTAGTGGGACAGGGAGACGAGCAGTACTTC	CASSVVGQGDEQYF
TRBJ2-2	-	-	TRBV25-1	TGTGCCAGCAGTGGAAAGAACACCGGGGAGCTGTTTTTT	CASSGKNTGELFF
TRBJ2-7	TRBD2	-	TRBV20-1	TGCAGTGCTAGAGATCTGGCTAGCGGGGGTTACGAGCAGTACTTC	CSARDLASGGYEQYF
TRBJ1-6	-	-	TRBV7-9	TGTGCCAGCAGCTTAGGGGACGGAACCGATTCACCCCTCCACTTT	CASSLGDGTDSPLHF
TRBJ2-7	-	-	TRBV29-1	TGCAGCGTTGAAACGACGGCTGCCTACGAGCAGTACTTC	CSVETTAAYEQYF
TRBJ2-5	-	-	TRBV6-5	TGTGCCAGCGGTACTGGCCAAATGGGGGAGACCCAGTACTTC	CASGTGQMGETQYF
TRBJ2-3	TRBD2	-	TRBV4-3	TGCGCCAGCAGCCAAGGACTAGCGGTGACAGATACGCAGTATTTT	CASSQGLAVTDTQYF
TRBJ2-2	-	once	TRBV11-1	TGTGCCAGCGCACGTTCACCTGGGTTGGACGTCCGCCCCGCGAACACCGGGGAGCTGTTTTTT	CASARSPGLDVRPANTGELFF
TRBJ2-5	-	-	TRBV20-1	TGCAGTGCTAGACCTCGGCTGGGTTGGACCCAGTACTTC	CSARPRLGWTQYF
TRBJ2-1	-	few	TRBV20-1	TGCAGTGCTCCTTACTACAATGAGCAGTTCTTC	CSAPYYNEQFF
TRBJ1-5	TRBD1	-	TRBV28	TGTGCCAGCAGTCCCCCCTGGACAGGGTGGGGTCAGCCCCAGCATTTT	CASSPPWTGWGQPQHF
TRBJ2-5	TRBD2	-	TRBV20-1	TGCAGTGCTAGGGACCCGGGACTAGCGGGGATAGGAACCCAGTACTTC	CSARDPGLAGIGTQYF
TRBJ2-3	-	-	TRBV29-1	TGCAGCGTTGAATGGGACGGGGGCCAATTCACAGATACGCAGTATTTT	CSVEWDGGQFTDTQYF
TRBJ2-7	-	-	TRBV20-1	TGCAGTGCCAAACGGGGGAGCTCCTACGAGCAGTACTTC	CSAKRGSSYEQYF
TRBJ2-2	TRBD2	-	TRBV7-9	TGTGCCAGCAGCCCCACCCCGGGGGGGCTAACCGGGGAGCTGTTTTTT	CASSPTPGGLTGELFF
TRBJ1-4	-	-	TRBV12-3/TRBV12-4	TGTGCCAGCAGTTTAGGTGTGTGGGGCAGGGGTGGCGAAAAACTGTTTTTT	CASSLGVWGRGGEKLFF
TRBJ2-1	-	-	TRBV4-3	TGCGCCAGCAGCCCCTACAATGGGCCTAGCGAAAAGCATGAGCAGTTCTTC	CASSPYNGPSEKHEQFF
TRBJ2-7	-	-	TRBV20-1	TGCAGTGCTAGAGATGGGGGCCTCGGCCTCTACGAGCAGTACTTC	CSARDGGLGLYEQYF
TRBJ2-7	TRBD2	once	TRBV3-1	TGTGCCAGCAGCCCGGGACTAGCGGCGACCTACGAGCAGTACTTC	CASSPGLAATYEQYF
TRBJ2-1	TRBD2	-	TRBV11-2	TGTGCCAGCAGTACTAGCGTGAGCTCCTACAATGAGCAGTTCTTC	CASSTSVSSYNEQFF